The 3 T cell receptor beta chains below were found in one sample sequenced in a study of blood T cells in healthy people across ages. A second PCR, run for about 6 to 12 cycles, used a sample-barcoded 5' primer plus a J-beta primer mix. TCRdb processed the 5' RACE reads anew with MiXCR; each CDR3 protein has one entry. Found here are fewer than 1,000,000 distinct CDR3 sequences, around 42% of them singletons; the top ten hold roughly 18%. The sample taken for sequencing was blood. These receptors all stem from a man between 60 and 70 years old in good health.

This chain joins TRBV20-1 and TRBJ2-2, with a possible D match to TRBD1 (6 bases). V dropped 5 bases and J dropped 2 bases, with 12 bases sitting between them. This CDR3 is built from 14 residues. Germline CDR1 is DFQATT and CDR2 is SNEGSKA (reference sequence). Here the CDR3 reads CSAHTRGNTGELFF. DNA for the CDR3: TGCAGTGCTCACACCAGGGGAAACACCGGGGAGCTGTTTTTT.

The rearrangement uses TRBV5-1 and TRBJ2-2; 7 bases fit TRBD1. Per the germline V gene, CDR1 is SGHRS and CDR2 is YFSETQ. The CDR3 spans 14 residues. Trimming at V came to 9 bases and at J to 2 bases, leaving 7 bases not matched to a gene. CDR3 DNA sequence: TGCGCCACCAGGGACAGAATCAACACCGGGGAGCTGTTTTTT. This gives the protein CATRDRINTGELFF.

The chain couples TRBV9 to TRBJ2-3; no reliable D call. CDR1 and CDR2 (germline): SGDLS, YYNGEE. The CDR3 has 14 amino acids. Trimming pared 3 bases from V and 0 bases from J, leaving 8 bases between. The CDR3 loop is CASSALESTDTQYF. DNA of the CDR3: TGTGCCAGCAGCGCGCTGGAAAGCACAGATACGCAGTATTTT. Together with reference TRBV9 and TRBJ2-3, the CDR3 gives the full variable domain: DSGVTQTPKHLITATGQRVTLRCSPRSGDLSVYWYQQSLDQGLQFLIQYYNGEERAKGNILERFSAQQFPDLHSELNLSSLELGDSALYFCASSALESTDTQYFGPGTRLTVL.